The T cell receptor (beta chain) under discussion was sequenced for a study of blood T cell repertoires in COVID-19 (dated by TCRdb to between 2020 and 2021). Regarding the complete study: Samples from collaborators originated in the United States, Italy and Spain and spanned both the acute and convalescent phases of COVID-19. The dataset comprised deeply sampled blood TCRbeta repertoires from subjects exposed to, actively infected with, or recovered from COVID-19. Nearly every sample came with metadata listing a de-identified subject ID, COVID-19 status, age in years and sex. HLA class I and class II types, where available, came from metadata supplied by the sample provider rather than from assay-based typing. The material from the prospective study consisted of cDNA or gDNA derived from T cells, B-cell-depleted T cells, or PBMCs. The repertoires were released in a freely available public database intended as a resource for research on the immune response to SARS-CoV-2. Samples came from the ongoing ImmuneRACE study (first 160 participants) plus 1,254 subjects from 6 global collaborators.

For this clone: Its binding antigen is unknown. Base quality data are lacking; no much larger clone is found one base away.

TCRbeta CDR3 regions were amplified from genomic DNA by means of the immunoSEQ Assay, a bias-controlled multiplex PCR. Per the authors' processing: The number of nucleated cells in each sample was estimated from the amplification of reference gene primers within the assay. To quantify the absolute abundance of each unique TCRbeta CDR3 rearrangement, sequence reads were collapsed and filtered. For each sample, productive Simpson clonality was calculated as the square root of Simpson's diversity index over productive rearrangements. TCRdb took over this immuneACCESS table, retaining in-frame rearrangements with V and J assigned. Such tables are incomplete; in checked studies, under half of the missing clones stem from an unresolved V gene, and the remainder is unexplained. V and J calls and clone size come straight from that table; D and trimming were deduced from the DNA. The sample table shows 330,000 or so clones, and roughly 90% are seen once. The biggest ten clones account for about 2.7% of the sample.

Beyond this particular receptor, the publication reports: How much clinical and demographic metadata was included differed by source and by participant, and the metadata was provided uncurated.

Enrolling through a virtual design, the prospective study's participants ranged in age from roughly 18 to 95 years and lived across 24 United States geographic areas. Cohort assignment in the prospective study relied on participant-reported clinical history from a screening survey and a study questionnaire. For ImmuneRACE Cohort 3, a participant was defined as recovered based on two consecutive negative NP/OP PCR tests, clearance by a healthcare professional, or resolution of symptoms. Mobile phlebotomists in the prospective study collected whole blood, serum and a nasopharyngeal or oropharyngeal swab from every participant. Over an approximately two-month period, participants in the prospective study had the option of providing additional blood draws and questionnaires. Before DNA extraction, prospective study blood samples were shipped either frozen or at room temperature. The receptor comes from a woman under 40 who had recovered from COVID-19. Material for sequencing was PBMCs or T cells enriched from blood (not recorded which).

In nucleotide form, the sequence is TGTGCCAGCAGTTTCTTGACAGAGGCCTACACCGGGGAGCTGTTTTTT. Its protein is CASSFLTEAYTGELFF. The sequence links TRBV6-5 to TRBJ2-2; the D segment could be TRBD1, given 5 matching bases. The junction carries 15 bases between V and J, which are trimmed by 4 bases and 3 bases respectively. Looking up the germline V gene yields CDR1 MNHEY and CDR2 SVGAGI. CDR3 length: 16 amino acids, cysteine to phenylalanine. Just CDR3 DNA is preserved here, 48 bases in frame from base 1.